Detailed here is one TCR beta chain. The antigen remains unidentified. Time point reported: baseline pretreatment blood. Treatment denoted: 15 Gy SBRT to primary tumor, nephrectomy 4 weeks later. Radiation-treated patients gave blood at baseline, week 2 and week 4. This renal cell carcinoma was of the clear cell type. This entry is derived from a study of radiation and T cells in renal cell carcinoma. Study-wide results and caveats: Without pretreatment biopsies, baseline tumor clonotype presence was undetermined. Top tumor clonotypes rose in blood 2 weeks post-radiation, then contracted.

Clones were read by immunoSEQ multiplex PCR, and TCRdb kept only the in-frame ones, dropping some. The sample includes about 140,000 clones, around four fifths of them seen just once. Specimen: blood, collected from a patient whose treatment included radiotherapy and nephrectomy. The TCR originated in a woman aged 45-60 years with renal cell carcinoma.

CDR3 loop: CASSQDPGQGGEQYF. CDR3 nucleotides: TGCGCCAGCAGCCAAGATCCTGGACAGGGAGGCGAGCAGTACTTC. The chain carries TRBV4-3 and TRBJ2-7; 8 bases are a match to TRBD1. The V segment lost 0 bases and the J segment 6 bases; nucleotides outside the gene matches: 7. Germline V lookup: CDR1 LGHNA, CDR2 YSLEER. The CDR3 has 15 amino acids.